A selection of T cell receptor beta chains follows, all from one sample in a study of blood T cell repertoires in COVID-19. The repertoire was sequenced with immunoSEQ multiplex PCR; TCRdb's copy has only in-frame clones and lacks some. The data contain about 140,000 clones, about 84% of them singletons. The specimen was PBMCs or T cells enriched from blood (not recorded which). The receptors come from a woman in her late teens or twenties who had been exposed to COVID-19. The CDR3 runs from the conserved cysteine through the conserved F or W. Each record gives: V gene, clone size, D gene, J gene, CDR3 protein, CDR3 DNA. A D gene is named only where the DNA matches it firmly. Clone size is shown for a subset of rows, as once, few, many or a class of expanded clone.

v_gene: TRBV19
abundance: few
d_gene: TRBD2
j_gene: TRBJ2-2
CDR3aa: CASRLTSGRADGELFF
CDR3nt: TGTGCCAGTAGGTTGACTAGCGGGAGGGCTGACGGGGAGCTGTTTTTT

v_gene: TRBV4-2
abundance: NA
d_gene: TRBD2
j_gene: TRBJ2-2
CDR3aa: CASSQALAGDTGELFF
CDR3nt: TGTGCCAGCAGCCAGGCGCTAGCGGGAGACACCGGGGAGCTGTTTTTT

v_gene: TRBV27
abundance: NA
d_gene: NA
j_gene: TRBJ2-1
CDR3aa: CASSLFTSSYNEQFF
CDR3nt: TGTGCCAGCAGTTTATTCACAAGCTCCTACAATGAGCAGTTCTTC

v_gene: TRBV7-9
abundance: NA
d_gene: NA
j_gene: TRBJ1-2
CDR3aa: CASRKGSDGYTF
CDR3nt: TGTGCCAGCAGGAAGGGGTCGGATGGCTACACCTTC

v_gene: TRBV27
abundance: NA
d_gene: NA
j_gene: TRBJ1-1
CDR3aa: CASSFRGGQPNTEAFF
CDR3nt: TGTGCCAGCAGTTTTAGGGGCGGACAGCCGAACACTGAAGCTTTCTTT

v_gene: TRBV6-5
abundance: NA
d_gene: NA
j_gene: TRBJ1-5
CDR3aa: CASTAGEGGQPQHF
CDR3nt: TGTGCCAGCACTGCCGGGGAGGGAGGTCAGCCCCAGCATTTT

v_gene: TRBV7-2
abundance: NA
d_gene: TRBD1
j_gene: TRBJ1-1
CDR3aa: CASSSTGGWHAFF
CDR3nt: TGTGCCAGCAGCTCAACAGGGGGCTGGCACGCTTTCTTT

v_gene: TRBV11-2
abundance: NA
d_gene: NA
j_gene: TRBJ1-3
CDR3aa: CASSPLSGPSSGNTIYF
CDR3nt: TGTGCCAGCAGCCCCCTTTCGGGTCCATCCTCTGGAAACACCATATATTTT

v_gene: TRBV2
abundance: NA
d_gene: NA
j_gene: TRBJ1-1
CDR3aa: CASTGGGGFDTEAFF
CDR3nt: TGTGCCAGCACCGGGGGTGGGGGATTTGACACTGAAGCTTTCTTT

v_gene: TRBV30
abundance: once
d_gene: NA
j_gene: TRBJ2-7
CDR3aa: CAWSPLREIDYEQYF
CDR3nt: TGTGCCTGGAGTCCCCTCCGGGAGATCGACTACGAGCAGTACTTC

v_gene: TRBV19
abundance: NA
d_gene: TRBD2
j_gene: TRBJ2-2
CDR3aa: CASSTGLAQVPNTGELFF
CDR3nt: TGTGCCAGTAGCACGGGACTAGCCCAAGTCCCGAACACCGGGGAGCTGTTTTTT

v_gene: TRBV2
abundance: NA
d_gene: TRBD2
j_gene: TRBJ2-7
CDR3aa: CASRRGLAYEQYF
CDR3nt: TGTGCCAGCAGGCGGGGACTAGCGTACGAGCAGTACTTC

v_gene: TRBV27
abundance: NA
d_gene: TRBD1
j_gene: TRBJ2-3
CDR3aa: CASSLSDRGLDTQYF
CDR3nt: TGTGCCAGCAGTTTATCGGACAGGGGGCTAGATACGCAGTATTTT

v_gene: TRBV7-9
abundance: NA
d_gene: TRBD2
j_gene: TRBJ2-4
CDR3aa: CASSSKRLAGGKNIQYF
CDR3nt: TGTGCCAGCAGCTCAAAAAGACTAGCGGGAGGCAAAAACATTCAGTACTTC

v_gene: TRBV7-3
abundance: NA
d_gene: TRBD1
j_gene: TRBJ2-5
CDR3aa: CASSQGAKETQYF
CDR3nt: TGTGCCAGCAGCCAGGGGGCTAAAGAGACCCAGTACTTC